This note documents a single TCR beta chain sequence. As yet, its antigen is unknown. This record comes from a study of regulatory T cells in long-lasting Graves disease. Study-wide points: Newly diagnosed disease favored TRBV20-1 and TRBJ2-1 over persistent disease.

In germline, CDR1 is MNHEY, CDR2 SVGAGI. This CDR3 is 15 amino acids long. The V end lost 2 bases, the J end lost 3 bases, and 10 bases lay between the germline ends. Relying on iRepertoire HTBI primers and Arm-PCR of CDR3 regions, the team built TCR beta libraries. From the multiplex PCR reads, TCRdb called clonotypes with MiXCR, one entry per CDR3 protein. The sample includes about 540,000 distinct CDR3 sequences, roughly 14% of them seen just once. Time point noted: newly diagnosed GD, antithyroid drugs for less than 3 months. Extracted RNA from PBMCs served as the source of the TCR library. This sample also belongs to another study, concerning T cells in Graves' hyperthyroidism and ophthalmopathy. That study adds: Exclusion of patients followed from uncontrolled infection, other autoimmune disease, pregnancy or lactation. Most expanded thyroid clonotypes above 0.001 also appeared in blood.

The sequences come from peripheral blood mononuclear cells (PBMCs), collected at new diagnosis, from a patient treated with antithyroid drugs. This chain links TRBV6-5 with TRBJ2-2; possible D gene TRBD1, 5 bases. This clonotype originated in a man aged 25-40 years with Graves disease. CDR3 bases: TGTGCCAGCAGTTACGGGCAGGGTTACACCGGGGAGCTGTTTTTT. Its translation: CASSYGQGYTGELFF.